This is a list of T cell receptor beta chains from one sample in a study of blood T cell repertoires in COVID-19. Profiled with immunoSEQ multiplex PCR; TCRdb holds only in-frame clones, not every one. The sample consists of tens of thousands of clones, 85% of them appearing once. The specimen was peripheral blood. The receptor set was obtained from a man older than 75 with acute or convalescent COVID-19. The conserved cysteine and the conserved F or W are not part of the CDR3 here.

v_call	j_call	cdr3_aa
TRBV7-2	TRBJ1-5	ASSLVGRGDQPQH
TRBV11-2	TRBJ1-6	ASSPKTAYNSPLH
TRBV27	TRBJ1-2	ASSSIRDRYYGYT
TRBV5-1	TRBJ1-2	ASRPGGGYGYT
TRBV5-4	TRBJ1-3	ASSLGDFSPGNTIY
TRBV27	TRBJ2-1	ASRESDRKTNEQF
TRBV7-9	TRBJ2-2	ASNQYNGELF
TRBV7-3	TRBJ2-1	ASSSLGGRASNEQF
TRBV5-1	TRBJ1-1	ASSAGRMNTEAF
TRBV2	TRBJ1-2	ASSGDRFGGYT
TRBV30	TRBJ2-5	AWSAGLAGETQY
TRBV5-1	TRBJ1-6	ASSLYDGTRYNSPLH
TRBV5-8	TRBJ2-1	ASSLGSGTVFEQF
TRBV5-4	TRBJ1-3	ASSSGPDQDTIY
TRBV29-1	TRBJ2-7	SGQRGRGEQY
TRBV28	TRBJ2-7	ASSLYTGLTSYEQY
TRBV5-4	TRBJ2-1	ASSPRGLAGGNEQF
TRBV11-2	TRBJ1-2	ASSSDPILRQINYGYT
TRBV5-1	TRBJ2-7	ASSPIPTYEQY
TRBV4-3	TRBJ1-2	ASRGETNYGYT
TRBV5-8	TRBJ2-1	ASRADRGGNEQF
TRBV5-6	TRBJ1-5	ASSRDRGSGNQPQH
TRBV5-1	TRBJ1-6	ASGESGGRDSPLH
TRBV30	TRBJ1-6	AWSLRGPGGNSPLH
TRBV6-5	TRBJ2-1	ASSLTSGSYNEQF
TRBV19	TRBJ1-3	ASSIAGHLRSGNTIY
TRBV4-2	TRBJ2-2	ASSHYTSGTTGELF
TRBV18	TRBJ2-7	ASSPPNTGGGEQY
TRBV12-3/TRBV12-4	TRBJ1-5	ASRTGHGQPQH
TRBV2	TRBJ2-2	ARTGKASVTGELF
TRBV4-1	TRBJ2-1	ASSPENRGYMNEQF
TRBV28	TRBJ1-3	ASKQGQYSGNTIY
TRBV7-2	TRBJ2-1	ASSLGVLRGYNEQF
TRBV7-2	TRBJ2-3	ASRYRDTDTQY
TRBV28	TRBJ1-1	ASHQRGQAF
TRBV30	TRBJ1-4	AWRPRGSGEKLF
TRBV13	TRBJ2-7	ASSPSDGGEQY
TRBV28	TRBJ1-6	ASSSDRSRYNSPLH
TRBV4-2	TRBJ2-3	ASSQAPGKGGTDTQY
TRBV3-1/TRBV3-2	TRBJ1-2	ASSQLRGHGYT
TRBV27	TRBJ2-7	ASSSRDRIYEQY
TRBV7-9	TRBJ1-6	ASSQFGGIGASNSPLH
TRBV19	TRBJ2-3	ASSIRRADTQY